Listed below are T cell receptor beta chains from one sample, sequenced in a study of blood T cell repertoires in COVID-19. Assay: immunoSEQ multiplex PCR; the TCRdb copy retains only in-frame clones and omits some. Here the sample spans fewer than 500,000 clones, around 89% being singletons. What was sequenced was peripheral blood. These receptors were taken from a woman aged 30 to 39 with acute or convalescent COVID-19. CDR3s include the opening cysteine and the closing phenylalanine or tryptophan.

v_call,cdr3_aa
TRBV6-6,CASSYSSAGNTIYF
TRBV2,CASSDLRGRFSPLHF
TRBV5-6,CASSSYPGLAGEETQYF
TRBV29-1,CSVRQGGEQYF
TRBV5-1,CASSWSGGRYEQYF
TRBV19,CASSRGRPGGETQYF
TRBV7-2,CASSLDSSNQPQHF
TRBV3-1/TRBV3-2,CASSFPGQGVNEQYF
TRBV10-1,CASAPTGAGTEAFF
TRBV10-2,CASSPDRVWTDTQYF
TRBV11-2,CASSLYPGGDTEAFF
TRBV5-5,CASSLNPATGGSYNSPLHF
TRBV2,CASSDTGYRTEAFF
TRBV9,CASSAHAGGKETQYF
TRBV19,CASSIDSTGRQNIQYF
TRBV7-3,CASSFVSGAAGELFF
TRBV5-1,CASSLRTIPESEAFF
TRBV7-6,CASSLLGTSGGQETQYF
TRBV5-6,CASSPGTGIPRGYTF
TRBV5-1,CASSLDTGGYEQYF
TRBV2,CASNRQGITGELFF
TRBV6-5,CASTGGSFSGNTIYF
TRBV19,CASSNSGAATDTQYF
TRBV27,CASSFTGGEHEQYF
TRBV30,CAWSVRRDRDGYTF
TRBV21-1,CASSKERQGGYGYTF
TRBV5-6,CASSLGGDGRFGSPLHF
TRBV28,CASSRPGQGLYEQYF
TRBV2,CASSGASEQFF
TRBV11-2,CASSRSGGAAGETQYF
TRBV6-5,CASSYRQGGTDTQYF
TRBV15,CATSREGSGGAETQYF
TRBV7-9,CASSPTGWAQYF
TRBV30,CAWSGGTGLNTEAFF
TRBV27,CASSLGARHYEQYF
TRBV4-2,CASSQDPSGADGYTF
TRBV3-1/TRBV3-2,CASADLGAYGTEAFF
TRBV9,CASSMDISTDTQYF
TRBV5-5,CASSLAFGASNQPQHF
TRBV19,CASSRKKISSTQETQYF
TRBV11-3,CASSFTGGAEQYF
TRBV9,CASSPGQGDGDEQYF
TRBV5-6,CASSLFSDLLTPYGYTF
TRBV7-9,CASSAREYPGNTIYF
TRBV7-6,CASSADSSNQPQHF
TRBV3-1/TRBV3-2,CASSHRQAGDTQYF
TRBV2,CASRAGTAFGNTIYF
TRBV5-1,CASSLDPGGKGYTF
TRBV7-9,CASSLRQGPNEKLFF
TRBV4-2,CASSQGAGILETQYF
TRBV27,CASSLTGVGRSNQPQHF
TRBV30,CAWSVGGFPLFNQPQHF
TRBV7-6,CASSPYPRGGGGYGYTF
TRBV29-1,CSAIKTGSYEQYF
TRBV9,CASSAGTSGTSYEQYF
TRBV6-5,CASSYAGLRDETF
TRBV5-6,CASSYGQTYTDTQYF
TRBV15,CATSRTQSGNTIYF
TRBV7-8,CASRGKWTSITDTQYF
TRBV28,CASSSTGVETQYF